A selection of T cell receptor beta chains follows, all from one sample in a study of CD4 T cells in relation to SARS-CoV-2 and coronaviruses. The assay was immunoSEQ multiplex PCR, and TCRdb's table has in-frame clones only and misses some. The table records around 26,000 clones, 74% of them present only once. Their recognized antigens are unknown. The sequencing input was CD4+ T cells from PBMCs, cultured in vitro. All receptors come from a human donor in good health. Both conserved end residues are part of each CDR3. The D gene is left open where the match is weak. Not every row has a clone size; where given, it reads once, few, many or a size class.

D	size	V	J	length	CDR3	DNA
.	.	TRBV5-1	TRBJ2-1	14	CASSGGGAYNEQFF	TGCGCCAGCAGCGGAGGGGGCGCCTACAATGAGCAGTTCTTC
.	.	TRBV12-3/TRBV12-4	TRBJ1-1	13	CASRRTGNTEAFF	TGTGCCAGCAGGAGAACAGGGAACACTGAAGCTTTCTTT
.	.	TRBV18	TRBJ1-5	13	CASSPQGDQPQHF	TGTGCCAGCTCACCCCAGGGTGACCAGCCCCAGCATTTT
.	.	TRBV29-1	TRBJ2-1	13	CSATGSWDHEQFF	TGCAGCGCTACGGGGTCGTGGGACCATGAGCAGTTCTTC
.	once	TRBV5-1	TRBJ2-7	17	CASSLSGTGNKGYEQYF	TGCGCCAGCAGCTTGAGTGGCACAGGGAACAAGGGCTACGAGCAGTACTTC
TRBD2	.	TRBV7-2	TRBJ2-4	18	CASSSGRLAGVSANIQYF	TGTGCCAGCAGCTCCGGCAGACTAGCGGGAGTTTCGGCAAACATTCAGTACTTC
.	.	TRBV6-1	TRBJ2-4	13	CASSDRAVGIQYF	TGTGCCAGCAGTGACAGAGCTGTGGGCATTCAGTACTTC
TRBD1	.	TRBV7-9	TRBJ2-7	16	CASSLVGGLSSYEQYF	TGTGCCAGCAGCTTAGTAGGGGGCTTAAGCTCCTACGAGCAGTACTTC
.	few	TRBV3-1/TRBV3-2	TRBJ2-3	15	CASSQRTSSTDTQYF	TGTGCCAGCAGCCAAAGGACGTCTAGCACAGATACGCAGTATTTT
.	few	TRBV2	TRBJ2-7	13	CASNFNGGKEQYF	TGTGCCAGCAACTTCAACGGAGGAAAGGAGCAGTACTTC
.	.	TRBV29-1	TRBJ2-7	11	CSVELKYEQYF	TGCAGCGTTGAACTGAAATACGAGCAGTACTTC
.	.	TRBV6-5	TRBJ2-7	13	CASRKDGLYEQYF	TGTGCCAGCAGAAAGGATGGTCTATACGAGCAGTACTTC
.	.	TRBV6-4	TRBJ1-4	15	CASSDSGEGREKLFF	TGTGCCAGCAGTGACTCCGGGGAGGGAAGGGAAAAACTGTTTTTT
TRBD2	.	TRBV9	TRBJ2-2	15	CASSVGAGSTGELFF	TGTGCCAGCAGCGTCGGAGCGGGAAGCACCGGGGAGCTGTTTTTT
TRBD2	.	TRBV11-2	TRBJ2-5	18	CASTKGTSGGADQETQYF	TGTGCCAGCACAAAAGGGACTAGCGGGGGGGCCGACCAAGAGACCCAGTACTTC
.	.	TRBV4-3	TRBJ2-2	16	CASSQFRATNTGELFF	TGCGCCAGCAGCCAATTCCGGGCTACGAACACCGGGGAGCTGTTTTTT
.	.	TRBV2	TRBJ2-7	12	CASRRDSPEQYF	TGTGCCAGCAGGAGGGACTCCCCCGAGCAGTACTTC
.	.	TRBV7-2	TRBJ1-1	14	CASSLGGGVTEAFF	TGTGCCAGCAGCCTAGGGGGGGGTGTCACTGAAGCTTTCTTT
.	.	TRBV5-8	TRBJ1-1	15	CASSKQGRGNTEAFF	TGTGCCAGCAGCAAGCAGGGAAGAGGGAACACTGAAGCTTTCTTT
.	.	TRBV7-2	TRBJ2-7	13	CASSLGSGYEQYF	TGTGCCAGCAGCTTAGGTTCGGGGTACGAGCAGTACTTC
TRBD1	.	TRBV27	TRBJ1-2	13	CATAPGQGAGYTF	TGTGCCACCGCACCGGGACAGGGTGCCGGCTACACCTTC
TRBD1	.	TRBV19	TRBJ1-3	16	CASSLDRASSGNTIYF	TGTGCCAGTAGCCTTGACAGGGCTTCCTCTGGAAACACCATATATTTT
.	.	TRBV11-2	TRBJ2-4	15	CASSLDPGGPGIQYF	TGTGCCAGCAGCTTAGATCCGGGGGGCCCGGGGATTCAGTACTTC
.	few	TRBV5-8	TRBJ2-7	16	CASSLGGAGAIYEQYF	TGTGCCAGCAGCCTTGGAGGGGCAGGGGCCATTTACGAGCAGTACTTC
.	.	TRBV6-5	TRBJ1-2	14	CATRMTVTLGGYTF	TGTGCCACGAGAATGACAGTGACTCTGGGTGGCTACACCTTC
.	.	TRBV4-3	TRBJ2-3	13	CASSQEWSGTQYF	TGCGCCAGCAGCCAAGAGTGGTCCGGTACGCAGTATTTT
.	.	TRBV15	TRBJ2-1	14	CATSRGWTLNEQFF	TGTGCCACCAGCAGAGGGTGGACTCTCAATGAGCAGTTCTTC
.	.	TRBV4-3	TRBJ1-2	13	CASSQARSRGYTF	TGCGCCAGCAGCCAAGCACGCTCGAGAGGCTACACCTTC
TRBD1	.	TRBV4-2	TRBJ2-3	17	CASSQDVLDRSADTQYF	TGTGCCAGCAGCCAAGATGTCCTGGACAGGTCGGCAGATACGCAGTATTTT
TRBD2	.	TRBV6-2/TRBV6-3	TRBJ2-7	15	CASSSGLVGLYEQYF	TGTGCCAGCAGCTCCGGACTAGTGGGGTTGTACGAGCAGTACTTC
TRBD2	.	TRBV6-6	TRBJ2-3	15	CASIPRGLSTDTQYF	TGTGCCAGCATCCCGCGGGGGTTGAGCACAGATACGCAGTATTTT
.	.	TRBV5-1	TRBJ2-5	15	CASSLEGQRQETQYF	TGCGCCAGCAGCTTGGAGGGACAAAGACAAGAGACCCAGTACTTC
.	.	TRBV18	TRBJ2-7	14	CASSPSRGSHEQYF	TGTGCCAGCTCACCCTCTCGAGGTTCCCACGAGCAGTACTTC
TRBD2	.	TRBV6-1	TRBJ2-7	14	CASSEATSGSEQYF	TGTGCCAGCAGTGAAGCGACTAGCGGGAGCGAGCAGTACTTC
.	.	TRBV9	TRBJ1-5	13	CASSLGTRQPQHF	TGTGCCAGCAGCTTGGGGACCCGCCAGCCCCAGCATTTT
TRBD1	.	TRBV18	TRBJ2-7	15	CASSPPDRGFYEQYF	TGTGCCAGCTCACCACCCGACAGGGGGTTCTACGAGCAGTACTTC
TRBD2	.	TRBV7-2	TRBJ2-7	18	CASSSAVSGGAVAYEQYF	TGTGCCAGCAGCTCAGCGGTGAGCGGGGGGGCCGTCGCCTACGAGCAGTACTTC
.	.	TRBV6-1	TRBJ2-1	16	CASSERDRSSYNEQFF	TGTGCCAGCAGTGAAAGGGACCGTAGCTCCTACAATGAGCAGTTCTTC
.	.	TRBV7-7	TRBJ2-2	13	CASSPRVAGELFF	TGTGCTAGCAGCCCCAGGGTGGCCGGGGAGCTGTTTTTT
.	.	TRBV11-2	TRBJ2-3	13	CASSSYTTDTQYF	TGTGCCAGCAGCTCATATACCACAGATACGCAGTATTTT
TRBD1	few	TRBV3-1/TRBV3-2	TRBJ1-2	14	CASSHRDRDYGYTF	TGTGCCAGCAGCCACCGGGACAGGGACTATGGCTACACCTTC
TRBD1	few	TRBV19	TRBJ1-2	14	CASSTSPGGLGYTF	TGTGCCAGTAGTACCTCTCCAGGGGGCCTGGGCTACACCTTC
.	few	TRBV6-1	TRBJ2-1	12	CASSEGTQRQFF	TGTGCCAGCAGTGAAGGGACCCAGCGGCAGTTCTTC